The 9 T cell receptor beta chains given below trace back to one sample, sequenced in a study of blood T cell repertoires in COVID-19. TCRdb's copy holds only in-frame clones and misses some; the assay was immunoSEQ multiplex PCR. The sample has about 370,000 clones; roughly nine tenths are singletons. The material sequenced was PBMCs or T cells enriched from blood (not recorded which). The receptors originated from a man between 18 and 29 years old who had recovered from COVID-19.

The V gene is TRBV28, the J gene TRBJ2-7; TRBD1 matches 9 bases. CDR3 length: 14 amino acids. J gave up 6 bases and V 7 bases, and 10 bases lay outside the gene matches. The germline V gene has CDR1 MDHEN and CDR2 SYDVKM. The CDR3 nucleotides read TGTGCCAGCAATTCAGGGACAGGGTTTCCCGAGCAGTACTTC. It codes for CASNSGTGFPEQYF.

In this sample, this clone turned up once. The gene calls are TRBV7-2 and TRBJ2-5, with D unclear. The germline gives CDR1 SGHTA, CDR2 FQGNSA. This CDR3 is 13 amino acids long. V lost 4 bases to trimming and J lost 5 bases, with 11 bases between them. This CDR3 reads CASSSPLLETQYF. DNA for the CDR3: TGTGCCAGCAGCTCCCCCCTACTCGAGACCCAGTACTTC.

This chain joins TRBV12-2 and TRBJ2-1; the table's D call of TRBD2 was not tested on the DNA. TRBV12-2 is a pseudogene locus. This CDR3 has 17 amino acids. For the CDR3, the DNA is TGTGCAAGTCGCCCGGGGGGCGGGCAGAACCTCCCCAATGAGCAGTTCTTC. As protein: CASRPGGGQNLPNEQFF.

The chain is built from TRBV7-2 and TRBJ1-4; 7 positions match TRBD1. The V segment lost 5 bases and the J segment 4 bases; nucleotides outside the gene matches: 7. Germline CDR1 reads SGHTA; CDR2 reads FQGNSA. The CDR3 covers 15 residues. CDR3 sequence (DNA): TGTGCCAGCAGCATAGGGGGCGGACGTAATGAAAAACTGTTTTTT. Encoded protein: CASSIGGGRNEKLFF.

The V call is TRBV9, the J call TRBJ1-1; TRBD1 matches at 10 bases. Trimming removed 5 bases from V and 3 bases from J; junction bases left unmatched: 13. Germline V gene data show CDR1 as SGDLS and CDR2 as YYNGEE. The CDR3 has 17 amino acids. The CDR3 sequence is CASSKALAGTGDTEAFF. The CDR3 DNA reads TGTGCCAGCAGTAAAGCCCTAGCCGGGACAGGGGACACTGAAGCTTTCTTT.

The chain recombines TRBV24-1 with TRBJ2-2; perhaps TRBD1 as D (6 bases). Trimming pared 8 bases from V and 1 base from J, leaving 7 bases between. Germline CDR1 and CDR2: KGHDR and SFDVKD. This CDR3 contains 13 residues. CDR3: CATTQGNTGELFF. The DNA of the CDR3 is TGTGCCACCACACAGGGGAACACCGGGGAGCTGTTTTTT.

The chain joins TRBV4-1 to TRBJ2-7, with D hard to call. Trimming removed 0 bases from V and 6 bases from J, with 9 bases in between. CDR1 and CDR2 from the germline V gene are MGHRA and YSYEKL. The CDR3 totals 13 residues. DNA for the CDR3: TGCGCCAGCAGCCAAGATCTAGTCCGCGAGCAGTACTTC. This encodes CASSQDLVREQYF.

This clone was recorded a few times. This CDR3 reads CASSANYEQYF. DNA of the CDR3: TGTGCCAGCAGCGCTAACTACGAGCAGTACTTC. The gene calls are TRBV27 and TRBJ2-7; D gene unclear. Germline V gene lookup returns CDR1 MNHEY and CDR2 SMNVEV (reference sequence). The CDR3 has 11 amino acids. Trimming took off 6 bases at V and 3 bases at J, with 6 bases between the two ends.

This clone was found a few times. The chain uses TRBV2 and TRBJ1-2; 8 positions agree with TRBD1. J lost 8 bases, V lost 2 bases, and 13 bases had no gene match. CDR3 length: 16 amino acids. Germline V gene lookup returns CDR1 SNHLY and CDR2 FYNNEI. Here the CDR3 reads CASSEWIGQGAKGYTF. The CDR3 region has the DNA TGTGCCAGCAGTGAATGGATAGGGCAGGGGGCGAAGGGCTACACCTTC.